This T cell receptor beta chain was obtained from a study of shared clonotypes between healthy human individuals. This clone was seen more than once but under ten times. Generated by immunoSEQ multiplex PCR, the TCRdb table keeps only in-frame clones and is missing some. The table includes roughly 1 million clones, about 75% detected once. With 5 bases clipped from V and 5 bases from J, the junction kept 12 bases outside the gene matches. The CDR3 spans 15 residues. CDR1 SGHTA and CDR2 FQGNSA come from the germline V gene. This receptor was obtained from a man between 18 and 29 years old in good health. The chain carries TRBV7-2 and TRBJ2-7; TRBD1 agrees at 7 bases. The sample taken for sequencing was memory CD4+ T cells sorted from blood. Subset given: CD45RA-negative fraction. The CDR3 nucleotides read TGTGCCAGCAGCGGTAGGGTGGGGACAGCGAACGAGCAGTACTTC. Its translation: CASSGRVGTANEQYF.